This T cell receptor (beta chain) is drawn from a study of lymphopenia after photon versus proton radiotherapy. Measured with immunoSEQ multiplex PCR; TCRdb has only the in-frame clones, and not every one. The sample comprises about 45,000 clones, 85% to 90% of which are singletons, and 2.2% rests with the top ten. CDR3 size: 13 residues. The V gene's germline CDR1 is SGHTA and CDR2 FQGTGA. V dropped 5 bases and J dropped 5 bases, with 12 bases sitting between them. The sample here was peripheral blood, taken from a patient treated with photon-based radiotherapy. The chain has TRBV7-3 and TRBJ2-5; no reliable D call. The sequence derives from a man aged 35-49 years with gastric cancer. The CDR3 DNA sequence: TGTGCCAGCAGCCTAGGCCGCAGGGAGACCCAGTACTTC. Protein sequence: CASSLGRRETQYF.